This is a list of T cell receptor beta chains from one sample in a study of cytomegalovirus exposure and HLA in healthy donors. Repertoires were generated with immunoSEQ multiplex PCR, while TCRdb's copy carries only in-frame clones and drops some. The top ten clones hold 2% to 3% of a sample with around 150,000 clones, about 84% of them seen once. Sequenced: PBMCs. Receptors originate from a man aged 50 to 60 in good health and CMV-seronegative. Each CDR3 is given with its conserved first and last residue. A D gene is named only where the DNA matches it firmly. Some rows mark clone size as missing; the rest say once, few, many or name a class of expanded clone.

D | J | V | size | DNA | CDR3
TRBD2 | TRBJ2-7 | TRBV6-5 | few | TGTGCCAGCAGTTACTCGGGAGGGACCTACGAGCAGTACTTC | CASSYSGGTYEQYF
TRBD1 | TRBJ1-5 | TRBV19 | once | TGTGCCAGTAGACCGGGACAGGGGGTCAATCAGCCCCAGCATTTT | CASRPGQGVNQPQHF
NA | TRBJ1-5 | TRBV28 | once | TGTGCCAGCAGTATCCGCATGGCATCTAGGAATCAGCCCCAGCATTTT | CASSIRMASRNQPQHF
NA | TRBJ2-3 | TRBV7-9 | NA | TGTGCCAGCAGCCCATGGGCGGGAAACACAGATACGCAGTATTTT | CASSPWAGNTDTQYF
NA | TRBJ1-1 | TRBV14 | once | TGTGCCAGCAGCCGCGGATGGACTGAAGCTTTCTTT | CASSRGWTEAFF
TRBD1 | TRBJ2-2 | TRBV9 | NA | TGTGCCAGCAGCCCACCGGGACAGGGTTTAACCGGGGAGCTGTTTTTT | CASSPPGQGLTGELFF
NA | TRBJ1-2 | TRBV7-8 | NA | TGTGCCAGCAGCTTAGGAGGGCAGGGCTACACCTTC | CASSLGGQGYTF
TRBD2 | TRBJ2-1 | TRBV5-1 | NA | TGCGCCAGCAGCCAGAGCGCGGGAGGCTTGAGCTCCTACAATGAGCAGTTCTTC | CASSQSAGGLSSYNEQFF
NA | TRBJ2-7 | TRBV15 | NA | TGTGCCACCAGCAGAGCTACTACCGGGACACAGTACGAGCAGTACTTC | CATSRATTGTQYEQYF
TRBD2 | TRBJ2-5 | TRBV6-6 | NA | TGTGCCAGCAGTCGACTAGCGGGGGGCTGGGGTGAGACCCAGTACTTC | CASSRLAGGWGETQYF
TRBD2 | TRBJ2-3 | TRBV5-4 | NA | TGTGCCAGCAGCACCCCATTGCGGGGGGATTCTGATACGCAGTATTTT | CASSTPLRGDSDTQYF
NA | TRBJ2-7 | TRBV25-1 | NA | TGTGCCAGCAGTGATTTTAAATACGAGCGGTACTTC | CASSDFKYERYF
NA | TRBJ1-4 | TRBV2 | NA | TGTGCCAGCAGTGTGTCCCAGGGCATGAACGAAAAACTGTTTTTT | CASSVSQGMNEKLFF
TRBD1 | TRBJ1-1 | TRBV29-1 | NA | TGCAGCGGGGGGGACAGGACGAACACTGAAGCTTTCTTT | CSGGDRTNTEAFF
NA | TRBJ2-2 | TRBV2 | NA | TGTGCCAGCAGTTCTACTAGAGACACCGGGGAGCTGTTTTTT | CASSSTRDTGELFF
TRBD2 | TRBJ2-7 | TRBV5-4 | NA | TGTGCCAGCAGAAGACTAGCTCGCGAGCAGTACTTC | CASRRLAREQYF
TRBD1 | TRBJ1-1 | TRBV28 | NA | TGTGCCAGCAGTCCCTGGACAGGGGAGAACACTGAAGCTTTCTTT | CASSPWTGENTEAFF
NA | TRBJ2-7 | TRBV27 | few | TGTGCCAGCAGTTTATATGGGACTGCCTACGAGCAGTACTTC | CASSLYGTAYEQYF
NA | TRBJ2-1 | TRBV7-8 | NA | TGTGCCAGCAGCCTCCTGTGGGGACAAAGGAATGAGCAGTTCTTC | CASSLLWGQRNEQFF
TRBD2 | TRBJ2-5 | TRBV4-2 | NA | TGTGCCAGCAGCCAAGTGACTAGCGGGATCCAAGAGACCCAGTACTTC | CASSQVTSGIQETQYF
NA | TRBJ1-1 | TRBV6-1 | NA | TGTGCCAGCAGCGGCCAGAGAGGGAGGACTGAAGCTTTCTTT | CASSGQRGRTEAFF
NA | TRBJ1-1 | TRBV9 | NA | TGTGCCAGCTCCCTTGGGGGGGGTGGGAACACTGAAGCTTTCTTT | CASSLGGGGNTEAFF
NA | TRBJ2-1 | TRBV28 | few | TGTGCCAGCAGTTCCACATACAGCAATGAGCAGTTCTTC | CASSSTYSNEQFF
TRBD1 | TRBJ1-1 | TRBV5-1 | NA | TGCGCCAGCAGCTCCTCCGGGACAGAAAACACTGAAGCTTTCTTT | CASSSSGTENTEAFF
TRBD1 | TRBJ1-6 | TRBV5-1 | NA | TGCGCCAGCAGCTTGGACCCGGCGGGACAGAAGAATTCACCCCTCCACTTT | CASSLDPAGQKNSPLHF
NA | TRBJ2-7 | TRBV12-5 | NA | TGTGCTAGTGGTTTGTCAAACTACGAGCAGTACTTC | CASGLSNYEQYF
TRBD1 | TRBJ2-5 | TRBV19 | NA | TGTGCCAGTAGCTCATCTAACCTCAGGGGGTACCAAGAGACCCAGTACTTC | CASSSSNLRGYQETQYF
TRBD1 | TRBJ2-1 | TRBV15 | few | TGTGCCACCAGCGTTAGACAGGGGGCCTACAATGAGCAGTTCTTC | CATSVRQGAYNEQFF
TRBD1 | TRBJ1-4 | TRBV7-9 | NA | TGTGCCAGCAGCTTAGGTGGTGCAGGGGGAGGTCGGAAACTGTTTTTT | CASSLGGAGGGRKLFF
NA | TRBJ1-2 | TRBV5-5 | NA | TGTGCCAGCAGCTTGATTAACTTAAACTATGGCTACACCTTC | CASSLINLNYGYTF
NA | TRBJ2-1 | TRBV28 | once | TGTGCCAGCCGGATAGCGGTCGCCTCCTACAATGAGCAGTTCTTC | CASRIAVASYNEQFF
NA | TRBJ1-2 | TRBV13 | once | TGTGCCAGCAGCTTGGGCGTACGTGGCTACACCTTC | CASSLGVRGYTF
NA | TRBJ2-3 | TRBV5-1 | NA | TGCGCCAGCAGGACGGGAGATACGCAGTATTTT | CASRTGDTQYF
NA | TRBJ2-1 | TRBV20-1 | NA | TGCAGTGCTAAGGTGGGCTATGAGCAGTTCTTC | CSAKVGYEQFF
NA | TRBJ2-5 | TRBV18 | NA | TGTGCCAGCTCACCGTTGAGGGACAAAGAGACCCAGTACTTC | CASSPLRDKETQYF
TRBD2 | TRBJ2-1 | TRBV7-8 | NA | TGTGCCAGCAGCGTAACCGGGACTAGCGGGGGGTACAATGAGCAGTTCTTC | CASSVTGTSGGYNEQFF
NA | TRBJ2-5 | TRBV2 | NA | TGTGCCAGCAGTGATATCAGTGCAGGTGCTGGGGAGACCCAGTACTTC | CASSDISAGAGETQYF
NA | TRBJ1-5 | TRBV18 | NA | TGTGCCAGCTCACCACCGTCTGAGGGTCAGCCCCAGCATTTT | CASSPPSEGQPQHF
NA | TRBJ1-5 | TRBV7-9 | NA | TGTGCCAGCAGCTTCGACAGAAATCAGCCCCAGCATTTT | CASSFDRNQPQHF
NA | TRBJ1-5 | TRBV2 | once | TGTACCAGCAGTGACCAGGGAAGCAATCAGCCCCAGCATTTT | CTSSDQGSNQPQHF
NA | TRBJ2-7 | TRBV5-1 | NA | TGCGCCAGCAGCACCCTGACAGGAGAATACGAGCAGTACTTC | CASSTLTGEYEQYF
TRBD2 | TRBJ2-7 | TRBV27 | NA | TGTGCCAGCAGTCTCCGGACTAGCGGGGGCGAGCAGTACTTC | CASSLRTSGGEQYF
NA | TRBJ1-5 | TRBV19 | NA | TGTGCCAGTAACCACAGGAGGGATCAGCCCCAGCATTTT | CASNHRRDQPQHF